This TCR beta chain was identified during a study of control samples from healthy donors and cancer patients. Sequenced by immunoSEQ multiplex PCR; TCRdb stores in-frame clones only, minus some. Here the sample spans approximately 230,000 clones, approximately 80% being singletons. Trimming stripped 5 bases from V and 0 bases from J, with 14 bases between. The CDR3 totals 16 residues. From germline, CDR1 is LNHDA and CDR2 SQIVND (reference sequence). The source of this sequence is a woman aged 60-70 years with lung cancer. This chain links TRBV19 with TRBJ1-3; TRBD1 might be the D (6 bases). Sequenced material: PBMCs. CDR3 region: CASSPSTGNSGNTIYF. CDR3 sequence (DNA): TGTGCCAGTAGTCCCTCGACAGGAAACTCTGGAAACACCATATATTTT. The whole variable domain, filled in from reference TRBV19 and TRBJ1-3, reads DGGITQSPKYLFRKEGQNVTLSCEQNLNHDAMYWYRQDPGQGLRLIYYSQIVNDFQKGDIAEGYSVSREKKESFPLTVTSAQKNPTAFYLCASSPSTGNSGNTIYFGEGSWLTVV.